This TCR beta chain was identified in a study of cytomegalovirus exposure and HLA in healthy donors. Study-level background: Earlier work reported 100 million to 130 million unique TCR beta sequences from 180 million or so T cells.

Primers included in the PCR were 60 Vbeta and 13 Jbeta primers. Clones were sequenced by immunoSEQ multiplex PCR, and TCRdb holds only the in-frame ones, with some missing. The data show approximately 130,000 clones, roughly 84% seen once. Notes on this clone: Different DNA sequences within this sample yield the same CDR3.

With 4 bases clipped from V and 5 bases from J, the junction kept 3 bases outside the gene matches. Germline-derived CDR1 and CDR2 are SGHRS and YFSETQ. The CDR3 extends over 13 amino acids. This receptor was obtained from a man aged 50 or older in good health and CMV-seronegative. Sequenced sample: PBMCs. The chain is built from TRBV5-1 and TRBJ2-5, with 9 bases lining up with TRBD1. CDR3 nucleotides: TGCGCCAGCAGCCTCGGACAGGGGGAGACCCAGTACTTC. Translating gives CASSLGQGETQYF.